Shown below are 15 T cell receptor beta chains from a single sample sequenced in a study of PD-1 blockade in mismatch repair-deficient tumors. The antigens of these receptors remain unknown. Sequenced by immunoSEQ multiplex PCR; TCRdb stores in-frame clones only, minus some. The sample carries more than 11,000 clones, around 80% recorded once. Stated time point: approximately 10-day in vitro stimulation with candidate neoantigen peptide 4. Sequencing used cells cultured in vitro, obtained from a patient treated with pembrolizumab. The source is an adult with mismatch repair-deficient cancer.

The chain combines TRBV13 with TRBJ2-7; 8 bases align to TRBD2. J was trimmed by 5 bases and V by 5 bases; bases with no gene match: 8. Germline CDR1 and CDR2: PRHDT and FYEKMQ (reference sequence). The CDR3 runs 14 residues. CDR3: CASSPERGIHEQYF. The CDR3 coding sequence is TGTGCCAGCAGCCCCGAGCGGGGGATCCACGAGCAGTACTTC. The whole variable domain, remainder taken from reference TRBV13 and TRBJ2-7, is AAGVIQSPRHLIKEKRETATLKCYPIPRHDTVYWYQQGPGQDPQFLISFYEKMQSDKGSIPDRFSAQQFSDYHSELNMSSLELGDSALYFCASSPERGIHEQYFGPGTRLTVT.

The rearrangement uses TRBV7-2 and TRBJ2-2; D call uncertain. The germline V gene has CDR1 SGHTA and CDR2 FQGNSA. The CDR3 extends over 16 amino acids. V lost 5 bases to trimming and J lost 1 base, with 14 bases between them. The CDR3 reads CASSPPMYKNTGELFF. In DNA form, the CDR3 reads TGTGCCAGCAGCCCCCCGATGTATAAGAACACCGGGGAGCTGTTTTTT.

This chain joins TRBV18 and TRBJ2-1; no clear D gene. Germline values: CDR1 KGHSH, CDR2 LQKENI. V lost 0 bases and J 2 bases, leaving 5 bases between the germline ends. The CDR3 loop spans 14 amino acids. CDR3 in DNA: TGTGCCAGCTCACCACCGGTCACCTACAATGAGCAGTTCTTC. This translates into CASSPPVTYNEQFF.

The chain employs TRBV25-1 and TRBJ2-3; D perhaps matches TRBD2 (5 bases). V was shortened by 7 bases and J by 3 bases, with 11 bases between the two germline ends. Germline lookup yields CDR1 MGHDK and CDR2 SYGVNS. The CDR3 is 13 residues long. CDR3 bases: TGTGCCAGCAATCTGAGAGGGACAGATACGCAGTATTTT. It codes for CASNLRGTDTQYF.

This chain connects TRBV18 to TRBJ2-3, with D hard to call. From germline, CDR1 is KGHSH and CDR2 LQKENI. CDR3 length: 13 amino acids. The V end was cut by 3 bases, the J end by 0 bases, with 4 bases between. The CDR3 nucleotides are TGTGCCAGCTCACCCCCCAGCACAGATACGCAGTATTTT. This codes for CASSPPSTDTQYF.

This clone was recorded once. The CDR3 loop is CASSREINYGYTF. Written as DNA, the CDR3 is TGTGCCAGCAGTAGGGAGATTAACTATGGCTACACCTTC. The chain employs TRBV7-9 and TRBJ1-2; D is unclear. This CDR3 contains 13 residues. CDR1 is SEHNR, CDR2 FQNEAQ, per germline (reference sequence). The V and J ends lost 6 bases and 1 base respectively, with 9 bases between them.

This rearrangement joins TRBV5-1 to TRBJ2-1; 9 nucleotides match TRBD2. The germline gives CDR1 SGHRS, CDR2 YFSETQ. Trimming took 4 bases from V and 8 from J; bases not matched to a gene: 10. The CDR3 is 15 residues long. CDR3 protein: CASSPQASGNYEQFF. In DNA form, the CDR3 reads TGCGCCAGCAGCCCCCAAGCTAGCGGGAACTATGAGCAGTTCTTC.

V and J are TRBV5-1 and TRBJ1-1; TRBD1 is a possible D gene (6 bases). The CDR3 has 15 residues. The germline V gene has CDR1 SGHRS and CDR2 YFSETQ. V was cut by 0 bases and J by 1 base, with 10 bases left in between. This CDR3 reads CASSLDRERNTEAFF. CDR3 sequence (DNA): TGCGCCAGCAGCTTGGACAGGGAAAGGAACACTGAAGCTTTCTTT.

The J gene is TRBJ2-1, the V gene TRBV5-1; 13 bases align to TRBD2. After removal of 0 bases from V and 6 bases from J, the junction contained 9 bases not matched to a gene. This CDR3 spans 18 amino acids. Germline CDR1 and CDR2: SGHRS and YFSETQ. The CDR3 sequence: CASSLDRLAGGPTNEQFF. CDR3 DNA sequence: TGCGCCAGCAGCTTGGACAGACTAGCGGGAGGCCCCACCAATGAGCAGTTCTTC.

CDR3 DNA sequence: TGTGCCAGCAGCGTAGAGCAGGAGACTGAGCAGTTCTTC. Its protein product is CASSVEQETEQFF. The J gene is TRBJ2-1, the V gene TRBV2, with D unresolved. V was pared by 6 bases and J by 9 bases, with 15 bases between. Germline CDR1 reads SNHLY; CDR2 reads FYNNEI. This CDR3 spans 13 amino acids.

The V gene is TRBV6-5, the J gene TRBJ2-1; 8 bases are shared with TRBD2. The CDR3 runs 15 residues. Losses at the gene ends were 1 base for V and 8 bases for J; bases not matched to a gene: 7. Looked up from germline, CDR1 is MNHEY and CDR2 is SVGAGI. CDR3 loop: CASSYFGGAAHEQFF. The CDR3 nucleotides are TGTGCCAGCAGTTACTTCGGGGGGGCTGCCCATGAGCAGTTCTTC.

This clone was observed a few times. As DNA, the CDR3 is TGTGCCAGCAGCCCGGGACAGGGGGGGTACGAGCAGTACTTC. It translates to CASSPGQGGYEQYF. This chain uses TRBV7-6 with TRBJ2-7, with 11 bases matching TRBD1. V trimming: 5 bases; J trimming: 4 bases; junction bases outside the gene matches: 4. Per the germline V gene, CDR1 is SGHVS and CDR2 is FNYEAQ. CDR3 size: 14 residues.

V gene TRBV15 combines with J gene TRBJ1-4; D not resolved. CDR3 length equals 16 residues. Trimming took 0 bases from V and 0 from J, leaving 8 bases between them. CDR1 is LNHNV and CDR2 is YYDKDF in the germline V gene (reference sequence). The CDR3 sequence: CATSRDPGATNEKLFF. Here the CDR3 DNA reads TGTGCCACCAGCAGAGATCCGGGCGCAACTAATGAAAAACTGTTTTTT. The entire variable domain, with the rest obtained from reference TRBV15 and TRBJ1-4, is as follows: DAMVIQNPRYQVTQFGKPVTLSCSQTLNHNVMYWYQQKSSQAPKLLFHYYDKDFNNEADTPDNFQSRRPNTSFCFLDIRSPGLGDTAMYLCATSRDPGATNEKLFFGSGTQLSVL.

V usage is TRBV27 and J usage is TRBJ2-1; D is uncertain. V lost 3 bases and J lost 9, with 12 bases in between. The CDR3 covers 13 residues. Germline V gene data show CDR1 as MNHEY and CDR2 as SMNVEV (reference sequence). CDR3 DNA sequence: TGTGCCAGCAGTTTTGGTGGGGTGGTTGAGCAGTTCTTC. Translated, it gives CASSFGGVVEQFF.

This chain joins TRBV20-1 and TRBJ2-7; D is undetermined. Germline assignment: CDR1 DFQATT and CDR2 SNEGSKA (reference sequence). V was trimmed by 5 bases and J by 8 bases, leaving 13 bases between them. CDR3 length equals 11 residues. CDR3 loop: CSASLTAKQYF. The CDR3, as DNA: TGCAGTGCTTCACTCACCGCCAAGCAGTACTTC.